This T cell receptor beta chain was retrieved from a study of T cell responses to AZD1222 COVID-19 vaccine (dated by TCRdb to the early 2020s). Describing the broader study: A total of over 230 trial participants underwent TCR sequencing, of whom around 210 had received two doses of AZD1222 and some 25 had received two doses of the MenACWY control vaccine. Enrollment into the trials was organized by age into subgroups of 18-55, 56-69 and 70-plus years, and those subgroups contained roughly 140, 27 and 60 TCR-sequenced participants, respectively. What the authors observed across the whole study: Participants were mostly white British, with more females than males. The authors suggested clonal diversity may have been underestimated. In the small 56-69-year group, the increase in depth fell short of significance, most likely because of low power. Reportedly, almost half of the unique spike-specific TCRs recognized epitopes lying outside the regions that are mutated in the B.1.351 and B.1.1.7 variants. No day 14 peak-response samples were available, so repertoires were characterized only after the peak T cell response. The whole spike protein was spanned by vaccine-associated CD4 TCRs, and dominant responses were seen in regions 160-218 and 743-854. Conclusions about previously exposed vaccinees are limited, since just five or six AZD1222 recipients were seropositive for SARS-CoV-2 at baseline. A significant rise in spike-specific TCR breadth and depth was observed after two AZD1222 doses relative to day 0 and relative to MenACWY recipients.

The CDR3 regions of human TCRbeta chains were analyzed by immunosequencing. The authors processed their data as follows. TCRs in the repertoires were compared against a reference library of SARS-CoV-2-specific TCRs that had been generated with the MIRA antigen-specificity platform. Breadth meant the fraction of unique TCRs that were SARS-CoV-2-associated, whereas depth meant the fraction of total T cells that were SARS-CoV-2-associated. Using the MIRA data, each spike-specific TCR was mapped to the spike region that the TCR reacts to and placed in a CD4 or CD8 class. Log10-transformed breadth and depth values were compared by one-way ANOVA with Sidak's multiple comparisons tests. TCRdb obtained this table from immuneACCESS and retained in-frame rearrangements with V and J assigned. These tables miss some clones; where compared with another copy, unresolved V genes account for less than half of the shortfall, and the remainder is unexplained. D and trimming were read from the DNA, whereas the V and J calls and clone size are those reported in that table. The sample table records around 120,000 clones; 93% of these occur just once. The ten top clones hold around 5% of the sample.

The time point label, read with the paper, signifies: about 28 days (+/-7) after the second vaccine dose. Because spike-specific TCR depth and breadth did not differ between the two schedules, AZD1222 recipients who got a second dose at roughly 4 weeks were pooled with those who got a second dose at roughly 12 weeks. Vaccinee samples came from UK trials COV001 and COV002, including a single-blind randomized controlled phase 2/3 trial of AZD1222 (ChAdOx1 nCoV-19) in healthy adults. Trial participant PBMC samples were collected at day 0 and day 28 after the second dose for TCRbeta chain sequencing. CDR1 and CDR2 are drawn from the germline V gene: MNHEY, SVGAGI. The CDR3 holds 11 amino acids from the cysteine to the phenylalanine. The only DNA kept is the CDR3, 33 bases in frame from the first base. Between the V and J ends, shortened by 7 bases and 7 bases respectively, the junction contains 8 bases.

Of note for this clone: The antigen this receptor binds is unknown. Per-base qualities were not stored, and no clone one base away is much larger.

The sequencing here drew on peripheral blood, taken 28 days after the second AZD1222 dose. The rearranged segments are TRBV6-5 and TRBJ2-1; a confident D gene designation cannot be given. The TCR comes from an adult who received the AZD1222 COVID-19 vaccine. The DNA reads TGTGCCAGCAAGCTTCGAAATGAGCAGTTCTTC. Its protein is CASKLRNEQFF.